Below, 13 T cell receptor beta chains from the same sample are listed, as sequenced in a study of cytomegalovirus exposure and HLA in healthy donors. Researchers ran the PCR with 60 Vbeta and 13 Jbeta primers. The protocol was immunoSEQ multiplex PCR, while the TCRdb copy is restricted to in-frame clones and leaves out a portion. This table holds 250,000 to 350,000 clones, just over 85% found once. The specimen sequenced was PBMCs. Receptors originate from a man aged 40-50 years in good health and CMV-seropositive.

The chain has TRBV6-5 and TRBJ2-5; TRBD2 matches 8 bases. Trimming at V came to 2 bases and at J to 6 bases, leaving 5 bases not matched to a gene. The CDR3 has 14 amino acids. In germline, CDR1 is MNHEY, CDR2 SVGAGI. CDR3 residues: CASSYREGHQTQYF. CDR3 DNA sequence: TGTGCCAGCAGTTACCGGGAGGGCCATCAGACCCAGTACTTC.

The chain recombines TRBV13 with TRBJ1-2, with D tentatively TRBD1 (6 bases). CDR3 length: 15 amino acids. The germline CDR1 and CDR2 sequences are PRHDT and FYEKMQ (reference sequence). V dropped 4 bases and J dropped 4 bases, with 16 bases sitting between them. The DNA of the CDR3 is TGTGCCAGCAGCTCTCCGCCCAGGGGTGGCTATGGCTACACCTTC. Residues: CASSSPPRGGYGYTF.

This rearrangement joins TRBV6-6 to TRBJ2-3; D is ambiguous. CDR1 MNHNY and CDR2 SVGAGI come from the germline V gene (reference sequence). This CDR3 contains 15 residues. The V and J ends lost 4 bases and 2 bases respectively, with 13 bases between them. The CDR3 loop is CASSLNGGTTDTQYF. In nucleotides, the CDR3 is TGTGCCAGCAGTTTAAATGGCGGAACCACAGATACGCAGTATTTT.

V gene TRBV28 combines with J gene TRBJ2-1, with TRBD2 matching over 8 bases. J lost 7 bases, V lost 6 bases, and 11 bases had no gene match. CDR1 and CDR2 from the germline V gene are MDHEN and SYDVKM. The CDR3 extends over 15 amino acids. CDR3 in DNA: TGTGCCAGCAGCCCCCCAGCGGGAGATCATAATGAGCAGTTCTTC. It encodes CASSPPAGDHNEQFF.

The chain combines TRBV30 with TRBJ2-5; 10 bases map to TRBD2. V trimming: 0 bases; J trimming: 5 bases; junction bases outside the gene matches: 18. The CDR3 spans 19 residues. Germline V CDR1 and CDR2: GTSNPN, SVGIG (reference sequence). As DNA, the CDR3 is TGTGCCTGGAGTGTACGGTATATGAGGAGCGGGAGGGCCCGGGAGACCCAGTACTTC. The encoded protein is CAWSVRYMRSGRARETQYF.

The chain carries TRBV6-1 and TRBJ2-5; 7 bases agree with TRBD1. The end of the DNA aligns better with TRBJ2-7, so the J call may be wrong. CDR1 is MNHNS, CDR2 SASEGT, per germline. The CDR3 runs 13 residues. As DNA, the CDR3 is TGTGCCAGCATTCCGACAGGGACCTACGAGCAGTACTTC. Protein: CASIPTGTYEQYF.

V and J are TRBV28 and TRBJ1-1, with 7 nucleotides matching TRBD1. J gave up 6 bases and V 5 bases, and 9 bases lay outside the gene matches. The CDR3 has 14 amino acids. CDR1 and CDR2 (germline): MDHEN, SYDVKM. CDR3 nucleotides: TGTGCCAGCAGTAGGCGAGGGACAGCCTCTGAAGCTTTCTTT. Amino acids: CASSRRGTASEAFF.

The V call is TRBV11-1, the J call TRBJ2-1; D gene uncertain. The CDR3 is made up of 15 amino acids. Looked up from germline, CDR1 is SGHAT and CDR2 is FQDESV (reference sequence). V was cut by 5 bases and J by 5 bases, with 16 bases left in between. CDR3 protein: CASSTDSLRNNEQFF. DNA of the CDR3: TGTGCCAGCAGCACAGATAGTTTAAGAAACAATGAGCAGTTCTTC.

The rearrangement joins TRBV4-1 to TRBJ2-7; 9 nucleotides match TRBD1. The CDR3 loop spans 14 amino acids. The J segment lost 6 bases and the V segment lost 4 bases, leaving 7 bases of the junction unmatched. CDR1 is MGHRA and CDR2 is YSYEKL in the germline V gene. CDR3 DNA sequence: TGCGCCAGCAGCCGCGGACAGGGGCCCGGCGAGCAGTACTTC. Its protein product is CASSRGQGPGEQYF.

This clone was counted a few times. The chain uses TRBV7-3 and TRBJ1-1, with TRBD1 identical over 9 bases. CDR1 is SGHTA, CDR2 FQGTGA, per germline. After removal of 6 bases from V and 0 bases from J, the junction contained 8 bases not matched to a gene. This CDR3 has 16 residues. CDR3 sequence (DNA): TGTGCCAGCAGGGATCCCGGGACAGGGATGAACACTGAAGCTTTCTTT. This encodes CASRDPGTGMNTEAFF.

The chain employs TRBV6-5 and TRBJ2-1; 9 bases match TRBD2. With V trimmed by 2 bases and J by 7 bases, 3 bases remained unmatched. Germline lookup yields CDR1 MNHEY and CDR2 SVGAGI. The CDR3 totals 14 residues. The CDR3 nucleotides are TGTGCCAGCAGTTACGGGGCGGGAGGGAATGAGCAGTTCTTC. Translated, it gives CASSYGAGGNEQFF.

The rearrangement uses TRBV9 and TRBJ2-7; 8 nucleotides match TRBD2. This CDR3 has 16 residues. V shed 2 bases and J 7 bases; nucleotides not matched to a gene: 14. CDR1 and CDR2 from the germline V gene are SGDLS and YYNGEE. The CDR3 sequence is CASSVGPSGGVVEQYF. The CDR3 DNA sequence: TGTGCCAGCAGCGTCGGACCCAGCGGGGGAGTGGTGGAGCAGTACTTC.

In this sample, this clone turned up a few times. J is TRBJ2-1 and V is TRBV6-1; 11 bases map to TRBD1. The V gene end was trimmed by 8 bases and the J gene end by 5 bases; junction bases not matched to a gene: 5. Germline CDR1 MNHNS, CDR2 SASEGT. This CDR3 is 14 amino acids long. The chain's CDR3 is CASFRDRGNNEQFF. The CDR3 DNA reads as TGTGCCAGCTTCCGGGACAGGGGGAACAATGAGCAGTTCTTC.